What follows describes a single T cell receptor (beta chain). The data originate from a study of T cell changes during pregnancy in multiple sclerosis. Method: immunoSEQ multiplex PCR; TCRdb's copy keeps in-frame clones and lacks some. Of about 53,000 clones listed, around nine tenths are singletons. The CDR3 covers 18 residues. Germline V lookup: CDR1 SGHTA, CDR2 FQGNSA. V shed 6 bases and J 2 bases; nucleotides not matched to a gene: 8. This receptor was taken from a female donor with multiple sclerosis, enrolled in a pregnancy study. The sequencing here drew on CD4+ T cells from peripheral blood mononuclear cells, taken in the third trimester of pregnancy. The V and J genes are TRBV7-2 and TRBJ2-3, with TRBD2 identical over 16 bases. The CDR3 nucleotides are TGTGCCAGCAGTTCCGGGACTAGCGGGGGGGGGTTCACAGATACGCAGTATTTT. Translating gives CASSSGTSGGGFTDTQYF.